The 11 T cell receptor beta chains below all came from one sample that was sequenced in a study of regulatory T cells in long-lasting Graves disease. Time point defined: newly diagnosed GD, antithyroid drugs for less than 3 months. Researchers made the TCR library from RNA that was extracted from PBMCs. Construction of TCR beta libraries relied on iRepertoire HTBI primers and on Arm-PCR targeting CDR3 regions. Each CDR3 protein is one row after TCRdb ran MiXCR on the multiplex PCR reads. The sample contains fewer than 550,000 distinct CDR3 sequences, around 15% of which appear only once. Separately, the same data were catalogued under a study of T cells in Graves' hyperthyroidism and ophthalmopathy.

This sample comprised peripheral blood mononuclear cells (PBMCs), obtained at new diagnosis, from a patient treated with antithyroid drugs. Receptor source: a young woman with Graves disease.

The CDR3 region is CSVRDTEIPGYTF. The CDR3 DNA follows: TGCAGCGTCCGGGACACCGAAATCCCCGGCTACACCTTC. J is TRBJ1-2 and V is TRBV29-1; TRBD1 might be the D (6 bases). This CDR3 comprises 13 residues. Germline CDR1 and CDR2: SQVTM and ANQGSEA. Trimming cost V 6 bases and J 8 bases, with 19 bases left between them.

There are many counts of this clonotype. The CDR3 nucleotides read TGTGCCAGCAGTTCCTCCGGGACAGCCTACGAGCAGTACTTC. Encoded protein: CASSSSGTAYEQYF. The chain recombines TRBV28 with TRBJ2-7; 7 positions match TRBD1. Trimming at V came to 4 bases and at J to 2 bases, leaving 5 bases not matched to a gene. CDR3 length: 14 amino acids. Germline V gene data show CDR1 as MDHEN and CDR2 as SYDVKM.

The chain is built from TRBV2 and TRBJ2-2; D is possibly TRBD1 or TRBD2 (6 bases each). This CDR3 has 15 residues. CDR1 and CDR2 (germline): SNHLY, FYNNEI. V was trimmed by 3 bases and J by 5 bases, leaving 13 bases between them. The CDR3 sequence: CASSDDRGRTGELFF. The DNA of the CDR3 is TGTGCCAGCAGTGATGATCGGGGGCGTACCGGGGAGCTGTTTTTT.

There are a few counts of this clonotype. CDR3 bases: TGTGCCAGCAGCCCCCAATTGGGGTCCAAAAACATTCAGTACTTC. Its translation is CASSPQLGSKNIQYF. The chain has TRBV7-9 and TRBJ2-4; D unclear. Germline V gives CDR1 SEHNR, CDR2 FQNEAQ (reference sequence). V was cut by 5 bases and J by 2 bases, with 13 bases left in between. The CDR3 loop spans 15 amino acids.

V and J are TRBV3-1 and TRBJ1-2; D remains ambiguous. CDR1 and CDR2 from the germline V gene are LGHDT and YNNKEL (reference sequence). Deletions cut 11 bases from V and 0 bases from J, with 19 bases between. The CDR3 length is 15 residues. The CDR3 here is CARKMREKTNYGYTF. DNA for the CDR3: TGTGCCCGGAAGATGCGGGAGAAAACTAACTATGGCTACACCTTC.

This clonotype showed up many times. The V call is TRBV6-1, the J call TRBJ2-7, with D perhaps TRBD1 or TRBD2 (5 bases each). The CDR3 is 17 amino acids. Per germline, CDR1 MNHNS and CDR2 SASEGT. CDR3 sequence reads: CSPSNLGTTNSPYEQYF. CDR3 nucleotides: TGTTCCCCCTCGAATCTCGGGACGACAAATTCACCCTACGAGCAGTACTTC.

This clonotype showed up many times. The chain employs TRBV28 and TRBJ1-2; D perhaps matches TRBD1 (6 bases). Germline values: CDR1 MDHEN, CDR2 SYDVKM. This CDR3 is 15 amino acids long. Trimming cost V 1 base and J 4 bases, with 13 bases left between them. CDR3 sequence reads: CASSLLLGAIYGYTF. The CDR3 DNA reads as TGTGCCAGCAGTTTATTGCTGGGGGCGATCTATGGCTACACCTTC.

This clonotype occurred a few times. The V and J genes are TRBV28 and TRBJ2-7; D ambiguous. Trimming took 3 bases from V and 2 from J, leaving 11 bases between them. Germline lookup yields CDR1 MDHEN and CDR2 SYDVKM. The CDR3 has 14 residues. CDR3 sequence (DNA): TGTGCCAGCAGTTTTGAATGCCAGCCCTACGAGCAGTACTTC. Amino acids: CASSFECQPYEQYF.

The chain has TRBV28 and TRBJ2-7; D ambiguous. Germline CDR1 MDHEN, CDR2 SYDVKM. The CDR3 consists of 13 residues. V was pared by 2 bases and J by 2 bases, with 7 bases between. The CDR3 DNA reads TGTGCCAGCAGTTTACAGGCCCCCTACGAGCAGTACTTC. Translated: CASSLQAPYEQYF.

This clonotype was counted ten times or more. The V gene is TRBV3-1, the J gene TRBJ2-2, with D possibly TRBD1 on 5 matching bases. V was pared by 2 bases and J by 6 bases, with 10 bases between. The CDR3 spans 14 residues. Looked up from germline, CDR1 is LGHDT and CDR2 is YNNKEL (reference sequence). CDR3 nucleotide sequence: TGTGCCAGCAGCCAATTCCAGGGCGCCGGGGAGCTGTTTTTT. This sequence encodes CASSQFQGAGELFF.

This clonotype was seen more than once but under ten times. A much larger clone sits a single nucleotide away, making a read error possible. CDR3 sequence (DNA): TGTGCCAGCAGCCCAATGGGGGACAGGGACAACGAGCAGTACTTC. Translating gives CASSPMGDRDNEQYF. The V call is TRBV13, the J call TRBJ2-7, with TRBD1 identical over 9 bases. Trimming cost V 5 bases and J 5 bases; bases outside gene matches: 10. The CDR3 has 15 residues. The germline V gene encodes CDR1 PRHDT and CDR2 FYEKMQ (reference sequence).